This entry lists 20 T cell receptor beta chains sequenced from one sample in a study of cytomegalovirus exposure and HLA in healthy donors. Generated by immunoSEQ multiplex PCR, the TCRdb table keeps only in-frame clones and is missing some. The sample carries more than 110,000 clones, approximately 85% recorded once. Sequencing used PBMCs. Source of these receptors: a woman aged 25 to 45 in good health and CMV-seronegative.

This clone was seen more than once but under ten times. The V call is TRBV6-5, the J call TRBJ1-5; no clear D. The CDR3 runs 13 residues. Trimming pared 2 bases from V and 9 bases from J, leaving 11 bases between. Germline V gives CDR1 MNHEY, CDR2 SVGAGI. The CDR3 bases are TGTGCCAGCAGTTACGGGGAGGGTCTGCCCCAGCATTTT. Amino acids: CASSYGEGLPQHF.

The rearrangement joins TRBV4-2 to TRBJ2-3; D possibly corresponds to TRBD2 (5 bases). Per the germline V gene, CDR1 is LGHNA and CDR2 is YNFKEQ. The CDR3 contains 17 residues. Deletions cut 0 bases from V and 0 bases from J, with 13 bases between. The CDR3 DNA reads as TGTGCCAGCAGCCAAGAGCGGAAATGGAGGAGCACAGATACGCAGTATTTT. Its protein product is CASSQERKWRSTDTQYF.

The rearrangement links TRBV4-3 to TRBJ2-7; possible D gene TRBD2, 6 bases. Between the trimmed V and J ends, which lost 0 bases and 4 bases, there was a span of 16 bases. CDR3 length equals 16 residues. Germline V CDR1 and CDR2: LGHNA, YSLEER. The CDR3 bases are TGCGCCAGCAGCCAAGATTTATACGGGGGAACTTACGAGCAGTACTTC. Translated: CASSQDLYGGTYEQYF.

The CDR3 DNA sequence: TGTGCCAGCGCGGCGGAAAACAATCAGCCCCAGCATTTT. The encoded protein is CASAAENNQPQHF. This chain uses TRBV2 with TRBJ1-5; D call uncertain. Germline V lookup: CDR1 SNHLY, CDR2 FYNNEI. The CDR3 totals 13 residues. V dropped 8 bases and J dropped 3 bases, with 11 bases sitting between them. Using reference TRBV2 and TRBJ1-5 for the parts outside the CDR3, the full variable domain is EPEVTQTPSHQVTQMGQEVILRCVPISNHLYFYWYRQILGQKVEFLVSFYNNEISEKSEIFDDQFSVERPDGSNFTLKIRSTKLEDSAMYFCASAAENNQPQHFGDGTRLSIL.

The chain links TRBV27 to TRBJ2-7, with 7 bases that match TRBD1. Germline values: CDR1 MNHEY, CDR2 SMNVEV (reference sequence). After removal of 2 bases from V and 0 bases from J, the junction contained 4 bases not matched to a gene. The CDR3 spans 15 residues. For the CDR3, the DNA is TGTGCCAGCAGTTTAACTAGGGGGCTCTCCTACGAGCAGTACTTC. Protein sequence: CASSLTRGLSYEQYF.

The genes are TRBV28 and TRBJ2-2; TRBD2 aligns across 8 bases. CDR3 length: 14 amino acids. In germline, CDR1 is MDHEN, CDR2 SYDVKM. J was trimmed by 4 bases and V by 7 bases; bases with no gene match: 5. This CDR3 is CASTLAGRTGELFF. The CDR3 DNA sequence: TGTGCCAGCACCTTAGCGGGGCGCACCGGGGAGCTGTTTTTT.

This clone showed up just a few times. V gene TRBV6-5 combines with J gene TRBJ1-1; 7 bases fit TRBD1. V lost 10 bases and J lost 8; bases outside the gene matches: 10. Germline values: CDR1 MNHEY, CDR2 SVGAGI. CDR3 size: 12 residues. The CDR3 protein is CATTDRSSEAFF. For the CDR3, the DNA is TGTGCCACCACGGACAGGTCATCGGAAGCTTTCTTT.

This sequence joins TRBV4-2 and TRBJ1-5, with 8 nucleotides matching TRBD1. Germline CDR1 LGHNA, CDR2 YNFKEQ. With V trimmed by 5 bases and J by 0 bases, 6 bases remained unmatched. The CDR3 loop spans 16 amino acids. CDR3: CASSETGDHSNQPQHF. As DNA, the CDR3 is TGTGCCAGCAGCGAGACAGGGGATCATAGCAATCAGCCCCAGCATTTT.

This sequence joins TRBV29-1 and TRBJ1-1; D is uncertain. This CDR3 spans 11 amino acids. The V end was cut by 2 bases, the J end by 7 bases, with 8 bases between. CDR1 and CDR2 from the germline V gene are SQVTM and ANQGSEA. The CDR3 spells CSVETGGEAFF. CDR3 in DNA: TGCAGCGTTGAAACGGGTGGTGAAGCTTTCTTT.

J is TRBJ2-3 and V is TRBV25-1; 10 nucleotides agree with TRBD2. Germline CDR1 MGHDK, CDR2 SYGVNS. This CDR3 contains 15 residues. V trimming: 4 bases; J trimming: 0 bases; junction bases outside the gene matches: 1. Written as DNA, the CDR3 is TGTGCCAGCAGTGGGACTAGCGGAAGCACAGATACGCAGTATTTT. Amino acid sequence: CASSGTSGSTDTQYF.

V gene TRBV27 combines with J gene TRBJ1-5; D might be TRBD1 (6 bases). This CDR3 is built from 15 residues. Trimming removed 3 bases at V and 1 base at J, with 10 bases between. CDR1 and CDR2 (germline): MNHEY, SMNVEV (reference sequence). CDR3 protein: CASSFFGQSNQPQHF. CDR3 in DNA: TGTGCCAGCAGTTTTTTCGGACAGAGCAATCAGCCCCAGCATTTT.

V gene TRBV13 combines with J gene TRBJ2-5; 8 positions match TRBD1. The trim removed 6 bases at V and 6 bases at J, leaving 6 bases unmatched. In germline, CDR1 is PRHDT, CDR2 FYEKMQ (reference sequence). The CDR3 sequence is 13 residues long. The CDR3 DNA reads TGTGCCAGCAGACAACAGGGGGGAAAGACCCAGTACTTC. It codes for CASRQQGGKTQYF.

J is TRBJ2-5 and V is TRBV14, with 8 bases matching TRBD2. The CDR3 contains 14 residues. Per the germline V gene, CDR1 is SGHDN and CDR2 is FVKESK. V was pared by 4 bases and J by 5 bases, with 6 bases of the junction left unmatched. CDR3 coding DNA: TGTGCCAGCAGCCGATCGGGGGGGCGGGAGACCCAGTACTTC. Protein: CASSRSGGRETQYF.

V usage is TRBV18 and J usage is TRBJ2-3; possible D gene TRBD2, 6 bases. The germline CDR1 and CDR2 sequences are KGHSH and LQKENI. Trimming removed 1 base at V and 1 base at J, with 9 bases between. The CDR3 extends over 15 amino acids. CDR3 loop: CASSPRRGRTDTQYF. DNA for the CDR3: TGTGCCAGCTCACCACGGCGGGGCCGCACAGATACGCAGTATTTT.

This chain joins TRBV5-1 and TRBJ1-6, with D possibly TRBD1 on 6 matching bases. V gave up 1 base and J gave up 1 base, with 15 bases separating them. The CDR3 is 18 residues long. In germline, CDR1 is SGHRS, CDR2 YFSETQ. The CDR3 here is CASSLFGSQGSYNSPLHF. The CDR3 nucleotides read TGCGCCAGCAGCTTGTTTGGATCCCAGGGGTCCTATAATTCACCCCTCCACTTT.

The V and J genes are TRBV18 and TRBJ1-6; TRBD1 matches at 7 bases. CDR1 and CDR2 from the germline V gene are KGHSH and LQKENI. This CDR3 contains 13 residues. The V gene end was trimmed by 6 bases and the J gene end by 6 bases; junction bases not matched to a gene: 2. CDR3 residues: CASSTGSNSPLHF. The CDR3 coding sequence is TGTGCCAGCTCGACAGGGTCTAATTCACCCCTCCACTTT.

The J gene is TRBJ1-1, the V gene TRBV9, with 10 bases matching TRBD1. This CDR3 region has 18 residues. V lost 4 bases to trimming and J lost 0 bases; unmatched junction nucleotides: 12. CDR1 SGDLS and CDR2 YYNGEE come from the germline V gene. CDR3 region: CASSPPHRTGGLNTEAFF. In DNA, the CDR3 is TGTGCCAGCAGCCCACCGCATAGGACAGGGGGGTTGAACACTGAAGCTTTCTTT.

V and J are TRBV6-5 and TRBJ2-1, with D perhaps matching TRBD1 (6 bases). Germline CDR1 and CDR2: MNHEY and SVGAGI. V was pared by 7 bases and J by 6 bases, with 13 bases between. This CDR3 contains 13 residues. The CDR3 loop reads CASKSGAFNEQFF. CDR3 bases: TGTGCCAGCAAATCAGGGGCCTTCAATGAGCAGTTCTTC.

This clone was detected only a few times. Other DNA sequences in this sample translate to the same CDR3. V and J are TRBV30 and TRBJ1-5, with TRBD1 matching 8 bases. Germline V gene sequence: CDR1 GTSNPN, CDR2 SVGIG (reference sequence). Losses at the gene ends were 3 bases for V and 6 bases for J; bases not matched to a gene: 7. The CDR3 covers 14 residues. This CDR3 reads CAWSVGQGGQPQHF. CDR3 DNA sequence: TGTGCCTGGAGCGTAGGACAGGGAGGTCAGCCCCAGCATTTT. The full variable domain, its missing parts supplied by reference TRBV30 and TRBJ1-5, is SQTIHQWPATLVQPVGSPLSLECTVEGTSNPNLYWYRQAAGRGLQLLFYSVGIGQISSEVPQNLSASRPQDRQFILSSKKLLLSDSGFYLCAWSVGQGGQPQHFGDGTRLSIL.

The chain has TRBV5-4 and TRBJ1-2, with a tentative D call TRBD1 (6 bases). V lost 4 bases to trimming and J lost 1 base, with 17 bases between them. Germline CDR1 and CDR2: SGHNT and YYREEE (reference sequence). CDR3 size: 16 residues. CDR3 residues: CASSGTGTSINYGYTF. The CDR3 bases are TGTGCCAGCAGCGGAACCGGGACATCCATTAACTATGGCTACACCTTC.